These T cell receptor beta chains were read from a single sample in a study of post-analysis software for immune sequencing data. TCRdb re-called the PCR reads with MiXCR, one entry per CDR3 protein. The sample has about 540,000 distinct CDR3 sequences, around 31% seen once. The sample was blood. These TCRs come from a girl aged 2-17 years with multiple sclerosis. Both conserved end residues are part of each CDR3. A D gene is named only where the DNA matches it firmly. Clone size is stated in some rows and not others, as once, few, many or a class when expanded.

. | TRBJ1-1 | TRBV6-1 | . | CASSEWVGNTEAFF | TGTGCCAGCAGTGAGTGGGTGGGGAACACTGAAGCTTTCTTT
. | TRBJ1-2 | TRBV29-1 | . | CSVDIVYGYTF | TGCAGCGTTGATATCGTCTATGGCTACACCTTC
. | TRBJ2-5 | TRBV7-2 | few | CVSSLLQRVKETQYF | TGTGTCAGCAGCTTATTACAACGGGTGAAAGAGACCCAGTACTTC
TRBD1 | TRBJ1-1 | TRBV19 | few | CASSSLQGLGTEAFF | TGTGCCAGTAGTTCCTTACAGGGGCTGGGCACTGAAGCTTTCTTT
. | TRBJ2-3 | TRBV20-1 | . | CSARGGDSYSDTQYF | TGCAGTGCTAGAGGGGGGGATAGTTATTCGGATACGCAGTATTTT
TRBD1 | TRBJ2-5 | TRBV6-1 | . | CASNRDRGKETQYF | TGTGCCAGCAACCGGGACAGGGGAAAGGAGACCCAGTACTTC
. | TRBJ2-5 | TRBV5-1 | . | CASSPPWAETQYF | TGCGCCAGCAGCCCCCCATGGGCAGAGACCCAGTACTTC
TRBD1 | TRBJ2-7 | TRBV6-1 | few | CASSEVPGQGPYEQYF | TGTGCCAGCAGTGAAGTTCCTGGACAGGGTCCCTACGAGCAGTACTTC
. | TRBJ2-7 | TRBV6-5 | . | CASSFWQGSYEQYF | TGTGCCAGCAGTTTTTGGCAGGGCTCCTACGAGCAGTACTTC
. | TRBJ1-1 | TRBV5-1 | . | CASSLGTRGPTEAFF | TGCGCCAGCAGCCTTGGGACACGGGGCCCCACTGAAGCTTTCTTT
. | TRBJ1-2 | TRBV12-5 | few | CASAMDSYGYTF | TGTGCTAGTGCCATGGACAGCTATGGCTACACCTTC
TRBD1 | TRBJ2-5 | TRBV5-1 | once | CASSSVDRVQETQHF | TGCGCCAGCAGCTCAGTTGACAGGGTCCAAGAGACCCAGCACTTC
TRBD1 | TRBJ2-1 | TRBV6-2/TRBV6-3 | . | CASGLRQDRGNEQFF | TGTGCCAGCGGGCTACGGCAGGACAGGGGTAATGAGCAGTTCTTC
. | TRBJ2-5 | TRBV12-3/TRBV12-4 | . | CASSLSPTGLRRETQYF | TGTGCCAGCAGTTTATCCCCCACGGGACTGAGACGAGAGACCCAGTACTTC
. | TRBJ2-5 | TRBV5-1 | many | CASSLEGVQETQYF | TGCGCCAGCAGCTTGGAGGGAGTCCAAGAGACCCAGTACTTC
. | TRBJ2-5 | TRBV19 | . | CASSKDYAETQYF | TGTGCCAGTAGTAAGGACTATGCGGAGACCCAGTACTTC
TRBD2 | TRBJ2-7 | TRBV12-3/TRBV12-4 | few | CASSVGPSGGVYEQYF | TGTGCCAGCAGTGTGGGTCCTAGCGGGGGGGTGTACGAGCAGTACTTC
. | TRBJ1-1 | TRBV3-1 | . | CASSPRDTVNTEAFF | TGTGCCAGCAGCCCCCGGGACACCGTGAACACTGAAGCTTTCTTT
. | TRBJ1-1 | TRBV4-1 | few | CASSQVGTLVTEAFF | TGCGCCAGCAGCCAAGTAGGCACCCTGGTAACTGAAGCTTTCTTT
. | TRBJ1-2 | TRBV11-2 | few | CASSLVPYYGYTF | TGTGCCAGCAGCTTAGTCCCTTACTATGGCTACACCTTC
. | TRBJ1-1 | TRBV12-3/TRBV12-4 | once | CASSFGPRGTEAFF | TGTGCCAGCAGTTTTGGGCCGAGGGGCACTGAAGCTTTCTTT
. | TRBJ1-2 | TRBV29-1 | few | CSAGREARDGYTF | TGCAGCGCCGGCCGGGAGGCTAGGGATGGCTACACCTTC
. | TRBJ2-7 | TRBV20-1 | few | CSARRSALYEQYF | TGCAGTGCCCGACGGTCGGCACTCTACGAGCAGTACTTC
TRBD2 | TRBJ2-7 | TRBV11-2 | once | CASIGLAGGRGQYF | TGTGCCAGCATCGGACTAGCGGGGGGCCGAGGGCAGTACTTC
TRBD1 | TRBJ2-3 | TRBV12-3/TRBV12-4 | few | CASRTTGGELGTDTQYF | TGTGCCAGCAGGACGACAGGGGGCGAACTCGGCACAGATACGCAGTATTTT
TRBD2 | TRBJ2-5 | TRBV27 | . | CASRPLAGTGTQYF | TGTGCCAGCAGGCCCCTAGCGGGGACGGGGACCCAGTACTTC
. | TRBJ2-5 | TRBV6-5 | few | CASSAPGGQETQYF | TGTGCCAGCAGCGCCCCTGGGGGCCAAGAGACCCAGTACTTC
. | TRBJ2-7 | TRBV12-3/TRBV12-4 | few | CASSLETRYGQYF | TGTGCCAGCAGTTTAGAGACTAGATACGGGCAGTACTTC
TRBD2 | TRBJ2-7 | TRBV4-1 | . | CASSFGLADSYEQYF | TGCGCCAGCAGCTTCGGACTAGCGGACTCCTACGAGCAGTACTTC
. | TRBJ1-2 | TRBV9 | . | CASSVDSGAYYGYTF | TGTGCCAGCAGCGTAGACTCGGGGGCATACTATGGCTACACCTTC
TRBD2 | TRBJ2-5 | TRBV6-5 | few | CASKRGTSGGETQYF | TGTGCCAGCAAAAGGGGGACTAGCGGGGGGGAGACCCAGTACTTC
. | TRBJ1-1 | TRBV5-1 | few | CASSFTVQGSTEAFF | TGCGCCAGCAGCTTCACGGTGCAGGGGTCGACTGAAGCTTTCTTT
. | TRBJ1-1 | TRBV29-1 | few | CSVVRTANTEAFF | TGCAGCGTTGTAAGGACAGCGAACACTGAAGCTTTCTTT
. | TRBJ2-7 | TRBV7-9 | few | CASSPRGGTVPYEQYF | TGTGCCAGCAGCCCCCGGGGGGGGACAGTCCCATACGAGCAGTACTTC
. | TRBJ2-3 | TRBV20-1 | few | CSARGGASTDTQYF | TGCAGTGCTAGAGGGGGAGCGAGCACAGATACGCAGTATTTT
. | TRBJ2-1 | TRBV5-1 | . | CASSKEESSGYNEQFF | TGCGCCAGCAGTAAAGAGGAGAGTAGCGGCTACAATGAGCAGTTCTTC
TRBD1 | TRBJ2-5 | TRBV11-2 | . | CASSSDRHYQETQYF | TGTGCCAGCAGCTCGGACAGGCATTATCAAGAGACCCAGTACTTC
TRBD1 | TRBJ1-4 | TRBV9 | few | CASSPTGIGEKLFF | TGTGCCAGCAGCCCGACAGGGATCGGTGAAAAACTGTTTTTT
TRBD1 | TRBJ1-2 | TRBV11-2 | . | CASSLDRATSYTF | TGTGCCAGCAGCCTCGACAGGGCTACTAGCTACACCTTC
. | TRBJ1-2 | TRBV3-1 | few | CASSQVSSAYGYTF | TGTGCCAGCAGCCAAGTCTCAAGCGCCTATGGCTACACCTTC
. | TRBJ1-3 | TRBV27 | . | CASSLAGVPGNTIYF | TGTGCCAGCAGTTTAGCAGGGGTTCCCGGAAACACCATATATTTT
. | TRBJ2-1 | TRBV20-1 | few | CSAFRPANEQFF | TGCAGTGCTTTTCGACCAGCTAATGAGCAGTTCTTC
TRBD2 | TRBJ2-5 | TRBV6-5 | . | CASSRFTGGQETQYF | TGTGCCAGCAGTCGATTTACGGGGGGGCAGGAGACCCAGTACTTC
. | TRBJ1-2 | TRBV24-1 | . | CATRALTGTTDYGYTF | TGTGCCACGAGAGCACTAACCGGGACAACGGACTATGGCTACACCTTC
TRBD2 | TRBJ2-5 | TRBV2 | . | CASTLSGGASKTQYF | TGTGCCAGCACCCTAAGCGGGGGGGCCTCCAAGACCCAGTACTTC
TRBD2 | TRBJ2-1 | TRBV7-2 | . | CASSLEIAGAGNNEQFF | TGTGCCAGCAGCTTAGAAATAGCGGGGGCGGGGAACAATGAGCAGTTCTTC
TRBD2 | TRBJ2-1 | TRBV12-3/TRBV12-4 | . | CASSVSGGVNEQFF | TGTGCCAGCAGTGTTAGCGGGGGGGTCAATGAGCAGTTCTTC
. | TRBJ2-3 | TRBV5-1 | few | CASSLAEKDTQYF | TGCGCCAGCAGCTTGGCCGAGAAAGATACGCAGTATTTT
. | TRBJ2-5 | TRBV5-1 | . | CASSSGQPQETQYF | TGCGCCAGCAGCAGTGGACAGCCCCAAGAGACCCAGTACTTC
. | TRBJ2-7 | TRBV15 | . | CATSPSRGYYEQYF | TGTGCCACCAGCCCGTCCAGGGGCTACTACGAGCAGTACTTC
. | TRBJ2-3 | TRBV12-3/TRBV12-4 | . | CASSPSLSTDTQYF | TGTGCCAGCAGTCCCAGCCTAAGCACAGATACGCAGTATTTT
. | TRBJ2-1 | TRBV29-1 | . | CSAWQGSSYNEQFF | TGCAGCGCTTGGCAGGGGAGCTCCTACAATGAGCAGTTCTTC
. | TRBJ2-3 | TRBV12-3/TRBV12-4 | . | CASRRGTQYF | TGTGCCAGCAGACGGGGTACGCAGTATTTT
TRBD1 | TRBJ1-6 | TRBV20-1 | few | CSARRQGSESPLHF | TGCAGTGCGAGAAGACAGGGAAGCGAGTCACCCCTCCACTTT
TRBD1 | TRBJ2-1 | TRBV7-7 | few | CASSLLSPGQGSYNEQFF | TGTGCTAGCAGCTTACTTTCCCCGGGACAGGGGTCCTACAATGAGCAGTTCTTC